Detailed here is one TCR beta chain. The antigen remains undetermined. These data belong to a study of CD8+ T cells in alopecia areata. Findings of the study overall: On tofacitinib, scalp clonality and expanded CD8+ clones among top 100 fell significantly. Persistence during tofacitinib was seen for many expanded lesional clones in scalp and blood.

Trimming took 1 base from V and 3 from J, leaving 14 bases between them. CDR1 SGHDT and CDR2 YYEEEE come from the germline V gene. The CDR3 loop spans 16 amino acids. Treatment indicated: oral pan-JAK inhibitor, 5-10 mg twice daily. Sorted out of PBMCs were CD4+ T cells and CD8+ T cells. The authors extracted RNA and reverse transcribed it into cDNA as the sequencing template. The data were produced by immunoSEQ multiplex PCR, yet TCRdb's version contains in-frame clones alone and is incomplete. The sample lists roughly 220,000 clones, 66% occurring once. This receptor was taken from a human donor with alopecia areata. The sequencing here drew on CD4+ T cells sorted from blood, taken between weeks 44 and 45, from a patient treated with tofacitinib. This rearrangement joins TRBV5-6 to TRBJ2-4; possible D gene TRBD1, 6 bases. The CDR3 sequence: CASSLPLGADKNIQYF. For the CDR3, the DNA is TGTGCCAGCAGCTTGCCTCTGGGGGCGGACAAAAACATTCAGTACTTC.